This entry features one T cell receptor (beta chain) sequence. Its specific antigen is unknown. No clone much larger than this one lies a single base away; base qualities are absent. V loses 1 base of germline sequence and J loses 3 bases, and the interval between the two ends is 12 bases. CDR1 KGHSH and CDR2 LQKENI were looked up in the germline V gene. Taken from cysteine to phenylalanine, the CDR3 has 16 residues. Only the CDR3 region is kept as DNA, spanning 48 bases read in frame from base 1. Explained via the paper, the treatment or condition label denotes: allogeneic hematopoietic cell transplantation with graft depleted of TCRalphabeta T cells and CD19 B cells. The transplant recipients were children given TCRalphabeta/CD19-depleted allogeneic hematopoietic cell grafts. Library prep was done by PCR. The sequencer was an Illumina HiSeq 2500. Molecular barcoding was employed in the preparation of TCR libraries, with unique molecular identifiers being used to normalize TCRbeta repertoire quantification. TCRdb redid the processing of the public reads, applying fastp at Q25 and MiXCR, and retained in-frame beta chains. Each record represents a unique CDR3 protein, reported with the most common genes and DNA among its rows. Present in this sample are 250,000 to 400,000 distinct CDR3 sequences, more than 20% of which were seen just once. Roughly 11% of the sample belongs to the ten largest clones.

These data belong to a study of T-cell reconstitution after alpha-beta-depleted transplantation in children (dated by TCRdb to 2016 to 2017). Study-level background: T-cell immune reconstitution after TCRalphabeta/CD19-depleted allogeneic hematopoietic cell transplantation in children was quantitatively tracked in the study by means of TCR repertoire profiling.

General study outcomes and caveats: In some patients, the high TCRbeta diversity seen at day 60 was put down to recipient T cells and intrathymic progenitors that had survived conditioning. Apparently early alphabetaT-cell count recovery about two months after transplant reportedly relied on only several hundred rapidly expanded clones derived from non-depleted graft cells. Hyperexpanded clone frequencies declined over subsequent months; after one year, T-cell counts and TCRbeta diversity were mostly attributed to newly produced T cells.

The receptor comes from a male patient between 5 and 17 years old who had a stem cell transplant for acute lymphoblastic leukemia, so the T cells may come from the graft donor. The sequence is built from TRBV18 and TRBJ2-2, with a weak D call of TRBD2 (6 bases match). Sequenced here: PBMCs, mostly from graft donor cells, sampled 180 days after TCRalphabeta/CD19-depleted stem cell transplant. The CDR3 protein is CASSPRASGYTGELFF. The DNA is TGTGCCAGCTCACCACGGGCCAGCGGGTACACCGGGGAGCTGTTTTTT.